The 21 T cell receptor beta chains reported below all come from one sample, sequenced in a study of a mutant IDH1 vaccine in newly diagnosed glioma. Data came from immunoSEQ multiplex PCR; TCRdb stores just in-frame clones and leaves some out. This repertoire shows tens of thousands of clones, roughly 77% found once; its top ten account for 6.5% to 9.5%. Time point given: week 23, last vaccination. Vaccination used 300 ug of mutant IDH1 20-mer peptide per dose, with topical imiquimod. No antigens are known for them. This material consisted of PBMCs, taken from a glioma patient whose treatment included an IDH1 peptide vaccine. These TCRs come from a woman aged 40 to 55 with glioma. Some clones in this sample may be carry-over from other donors' samples.

The CDR3 reads CASSLTDSPYQPQHF. CDR3 bases: TGTGCCAGCAGCCTGACCGACAGCCCGTATCAGCCCCAGCATTTT. This rearrangement joins TRBV5-6 to TRBJ1-5, with D maybe TRBD1 (5 bases). V was shortened by 4 bases and J by 5 bases, with 16 bases between the two germline ends. Germline V gene lookup returns CDR1 SGHDT and CDR2 YYEEEE. The CDR3 consists of 15 residues. Filled out from reference TRBV5-6 and TRBJ1-5, the complete variable domain reads DAGVTQSPTHLIKTRGQQVTLRCSPKSGHDTVSWYQQALGQGPQFIFQYYEEEERQRGNFPDRFSGHQFPNYSSELNVNALLLGDSALYLCASSLTDSPYQPQHFGDGTRLSIL.

There are a few counts of this clone. This chain joins TRBV25-1 and TRBJ1-1, with TRBD1 as a possible D gene (5 bases). The V gene's germline CDR1 is MGHDK and CDR2 SYGVNS. This CDR3 is 13 amino acids long. V shed 8 bases and J shed 6 bases, with 16 bases lying between them. Written as DNA, the CDR3 is TGTGCCAGCGGGGCGCCGGAGTCTTCTGAAGCTTTCTTT. Translated, it gives CASGAPESSEAFF.

The rearrangement joins TRBV5-1 to TRBJ2-2, with 7 bases matching TRBD1. The CDR3 sequence is 14 residues long. Germline loops: CDR1 SGHRS, CDR2 YFSETQ. The V segment lost 4 bases and the J segment 1 base; nucleotides outside the gene matches: 1. The CDR3 protein is CASSPGGNTGELFF. CDR3 coding DNA: TGCGCCAGCAGCCCAGGGGGGAACACCGGGGAGCTGTTTTTT.

This clone showed up just a few times. The rearrangement links TRBV5-4 to TRBJ1-2; no reliable D call. The CDR3 length is 13 residues. V dropped 3 bases and J dropped 2 bases, with 8 bases sitting between them. Germline CDR1 is SGHNT and CDR2 is YYREEE (reference sequence). For the CDR3, the DNA is TGTGCCAGCAGCTCCCTCCAGAACTATGGCTACACCTTC. This gives the protein CASSSLQNYGYTF.

V is TRBV6-1 and J is TRBJ1-3, with 8 bases fitting TRBD1. The CDR3 sequence is 14 residues long. Germline trimming cut 6 bases from V and 4 bases from J; bases unmatched to any gene: 5. Germline V gene sequence: CDR1 MNHNS, CDR2 SASEGT. CDR3 nucleotide sequence: TGTGCCAGCAGCGCGACAGGGGAAGGAAACACCATATATTTT. Its translation: CASSATGEGNTIYF.

The chain couples TRBV27 to TRBJ2-2; no clear D. Germline V lookup: CDR1 MNHEY, CDR2 SMNVEV (reference sequence). Deletions cut 0 bases from V and 4 bases from J, with 6 bases between. CDR3 length: 14 amino acids. In DNA, the CDR3 is TGTGCCAGCAGTTTATCCGGCAGCACCGGGGAGCTGTTTTTT. This codes for CASSLSGSTGELFF.

This clone appeared once. The genes are TRBV29-1 and TRBJ2-7; D is uncertain. V lost 4 bases, J lost 0 bases, and 7 bases lay in between. The CDR3 runs 12 residues. Germline assignment: CDR1 SQVTM and CDR2 ANQGSEA. The CDR3 is CSVAQTSYEQYF. CDR3 sequence (DNA): TGCAGCGTTGCACAGACCTCCTACGAGCAGTACTTC.

The V gene is TRBV6-6, the J gene TRBJ2-3; perhaps TRBD2 as D (6 bases). The CDR3 runs to 16 residues. In germline, CDR1 is MNHNY, CDR2 SVGAGI (reference sequence). V gave up 6 bases and J gave up 7 bases, with 23 bases separating them. The CDR3 here is CASRPLGRLVTYTQYF. The CDR3 bases are TGTGCCAGCAGACCCCTGGGACGACTAGTAACATATACGCAGTATTTT.

The chain carries TRBV4-3 and TRBJ2-1; tentatively, D is TRBD1 (6 bases). V was cut by 3 bases and J by 3 bases, with 18 bases left in between. CDR1 is LGHNA and CDR2 is YSLEER in the germline V gene. The CDR3 totals 17 residues. The CDR3 protein is CASSHLEGEVGYNEQFF. The CDR3 DNA reads as TGCGCCAGCAGCCACCTTGAGGGGGAAGTAGGCTACAATGAGCAGTTCTTC.

The chain combines TRBV11-2 with TRBJ1-4, with D possibly being TRBD1 (6 bases). Germline lookup yields CDR1 SGHAT and CDR2 FQNNGV. The CDR3 is 17 amino acids. V was pared by 5 bases and J by 7 bases, with 23 bases between. This CDR3 reads CASSNRLIGGLSEKLFF. The CDR3 bases are TGTGCCAGCAGCAACCGCCTCATCGGGGGGCTAAGTGAAAAACTGTTTTTT.

The DNA of the CDR3 is TGTGCCAGCAGTCCGACAGGAGAGATGAACACTGAAGCTTTCTTT. Translating gives CASSPTGEMNTEAFF. This chain connects TRBV6-5 to TRBJ1-1, with D perhaps TRBD1 (6 bases). CDR3 length: 15 residues. The germline gives CDR1 MNHEY, CDR2 SVGAGI. V lost 5 bases to trimming and J lost 0 bases, with 13 bases between them.

The chain employs TRBV5-1 and TRBJ1-4; D not certain. Trimming stripped 4 bases from V and 5 bases from J, with 12 bases between. There are 14 residues in the CDR3. The V gene's germline CDR1 is SGHRS and CDR2 YFSETQ. The CDR3, as DNA: TGCGCCAGCAGCGGGGAAGGCCACAATGAAAAACTGTTTTTT. Protein product: CASSGEGHNEKLFF.

In this sample, this clone turned up a few times. V and J are TRBV10-1 and TRBJ1-1; D remains ambiguous. V was cut by 3 bases and J by 7 bases, with 6 bases left in between. Looked up from germline, CDR1 is WNHNN and CDR2 is SYGVQD (reference sequence). The CDR3 is 11 amino acids. CDR3 DNA sequence: TGCGCCAGCAGTGATGAGGGTGAAGCTTTCTTT. It encodes CASSDEGEAFF.

The chain links TRBV5-1 to TRBJ2-2; 8 bases are shared with TRBD1. The germline gives CDR1 SGHRS, CDR2 YFSETQ. The CDR3 runs to 17 residues. V was clipped by 4 bases and J by 3 bases; unmatched bases: 11. CDR3 region: CASSPGPGQGDTGELFF. The CDR3, as DNA: TGCGCCAGCAGCCCCGGTCCCGGACAGGGCGACACCGGGGAGCTGTTTTTT. Supplemented by reference TRBV5-1 and TRBJ2-2, the full variable domain reads KAGVTQTPRYLIKTRGQQVTLSCSPISGHRSVSWYQQTPGQGLQFLFEYFSETQRNKGNFPGRFSGRQFSNSRSEMNVSTLELGDSALYLCASSPGPGQGDTGELFFGEGSRLTVL.

As DNA, the CDR3 is TGTGCCAGCAGCTTAGATGGGGTCCACGGGGAGCTGTTTTTT. This sequence encodes CASSLDGVHGELFF. The chain employs TRBV11-3 and TRBJ2-2; D gene uncertain. Trimming took off 0 bases at V and 7 bases at J, with 9 bases between the two ends. The CDR3 is 14 amino acids. The germline CDR1 and CDR2 sequences are SGHNT and YENEEA.

This rearrangement joins TRBV18 to TRBJ2-7; D is perhaps TRBD1 or TRBD2 (5 bases each). This CDR3 region has 15 residues. Trimming took 4 bases from V and 0 from J, leaving 13 bases between them. Germline CDR1 is KGHSH and CDR2 is LQKENI. The CDR3 sequence: CASSLSGRSSYEQYF. Here the CDR3 DNA reads TGTGCCAGCTCACTTTCGGGACGTAGCTCCTACGAGCAGTACTTC.

This clone was detected a few times. V gene TRBV7-9 combines with J gene TRBJ2-1, with 7 bases fitting TRBD2. CDR1 is SEHNR, CDR2 FQNEAQ, per germline (reference sequence). J lost 3 bases, V lost 4 bases, and 6 bases had no gene match. The CDR3 sequence is 15 residues long. The CDR3 bases are TGTGCCAGCAGCTCCCAGCGGGGATTCTACAATGAGCAGTTCTTC. Translated: CASSSQRGFYNEQFF.

V gene TRBV20-1 combines with J gene TRBJ1-2; the match to TRBD1 covers 7 bases. The V segment lost 6 bases and the J segment 7 bases; nucleotides outside the gene matches: 5. This CDR3 has 11 residues. CDR1 DFQATT and CDR2 SNEGSKA come from the germline V gene (reference sequence). The chain's CDR3 is CSARDRFGYTF. The DNA for the CDR3 is TGCAGTGCCCGGGACAGATTTGGCTACACCTTC.

This clone showed up just a few times. J is TRBJ2-5 and V is TRBV5-4, with D possibly matching TRBD2 (6 bases). Germline values: CDR1 SGHNT, CDR2 YYREEE (reference sequence). V lost 3 bases to trimming and J lost 7 bases, with 10 bases between them. The CDR3 is 12 amino acids. CDR3 loop: CASSSGEATQYF. The CDR3 nucleotides read TGTGCCAGCAGCTCGGGGGAAGCGACCCAGTACTTC.

The rearrangement links TRBV7-2 to TRBJ1-4; 9 bases are a match to TRBD1. Trimming cost V 5 bases and J 8 bases; bases outside gene matches: 9. CDR1 and CDR2 (germline): SGHTA, FQGNSA. This CDR3 is 15 amino acids long. The CDR3 bases are TGTGCCAGCAGCCCCGGGGGACAGGGATCCGAAAAACTGTTTTTT. Translation gives CASSPGGQGSEKLFF. The variable domain in full, completed from reference TRBV7-2 and TRBJ1-4, reads GAGVSQSPSNKVTEKGKDVELRCDPISGHTALYWYRQSLGQGLEFLIYFQGNSAPDKSGLPSDRFSAERTGGSVSTLTIQRTQQEDSAVYLCASSPGGQGSEKLFFGSGTQLSVL.

The chain couples TRBV7-8 to TRBJ2-7; D may be TRBD2 (7 bases). Germline V gene lookup returns CDR1 SGHVS and CDR2 FQNEAQ. The CDR3 has 15 residues. V gave up 5 bases and J gave up 2 bases, with 16 bases separating them. This chain's CDR3 is CASSPNTGGTYEQYF. Written as DNA, the CDR3 is TGTGCCAGCAGCCCGAATACGGGGGGCACCTACGAGCAGTACTTC.